This passage covers 10 T cell receptor beta chains from one sample sequenced in a study of T cell responses to AZD1222 COVID-19 vaccine. Profiling relied on immunoSEQ multiplex PCR, and the TCRdb table lists in-frame clones only, not all of them. The sample lists around 180,000 clones, roughly 94% seen once, with around 1.5% in the top ten. Sequenced material: peripheral blood, taken 28 days after the second AZD1222 dose. These receptors were obtained from an adult who received the AZD1222 COVID-19 vaccine.

V usage is TRBV2 and J usage is TRBJ1-1; 10 nucleotides agree with TRBD1. V lost 8 bases to trimming and J lost 1 base; unmatched junction nucleotides: 4. The CDR3 is made up of 14 amino acids. Looked up from germline, CDR1 is SNHLY and CDR2 is FYNNEI. The CDR3: CASETGGQNTEAFF. For the CDR3, the DNA is TGTGCCAGCGAGACAGGGGGCCAGAACACTGAAGCTTTCTTT.

This rearrangement joins TRBV28 to TRBJ2-1; D may be TRBD1 or TRBD2 (5 bases each). The CDR3 is 15 amino acids. Germline CDR1 is MDHEN and CDR2 is SYDVKM. The germline V and J ends were trimmed by 4 bases and 10 bases, with 20 bases remaining between them. The CDR3 DNA is TGTGCCAGCAGTTCACCAGGGACGGGCCAAAGGGAGCAGTTCTTC. Translation gives CASSSPGTGQREQFF.

J is TRBJ1-3 and V is TRBV3-1 (or the pseudogene TRBV3-2); D unclear. The germline V and J ends were trimmed by 8 bases and 0 bases, with 11 bases remaining between them. The CDR3 contains 14 residues. Germline CDR1 reads LGHDT; CDR2 reads YNNKEL (reference sequence). The CDR3 region has the DNA TGTGCCAGCGGGAAGCCAAGCTCTGGAAACACCATATATTTT. Translated, it gives CASGKPSSGNTIYF.

This clone was observed a single time. V is TRBV5-4 and J is TRBJ1-2; D ambiguous. The CDR3 contains 14 residues. Germline V lookup: CDR1 SGHNT, CDR2 YYREEE (reference sequence). V was trimmed by 0 bases and J by 6 bases, leaving 12 bases between them. The CDR3 nucleotides are TGTGCCAGCAGCTTGGGCAGCCTAAGGGATGGCTACACCTTC. It is translated as CASSLGSLRDGYTF.

Remarks on this clone: Other DNA sequences of this sample code for an identical CDR3. The chain uses TRBV6-2 or TRBV6-3 and TRBJ2-1; D is possibly TRBD2 (6 bases). Germline loops: CDR1 MNHEY, CDR2 SVGEGT. The CDR3 is made up of 15 amino acids. The V gene lost 2 bases and the J gene lost 0 bases, with 8 bases spanning the gap. CDR3 nucleotides: TGTGCCAGCAGTTACGGGGGGAGCTCCTACAATGAGCAGTTCTTC. This gives the protein CASSYGGSSYNEQFF.

The rearrangement joins TRBV29-1 to TRBJ1-4; perhaps TRBD1 as D (5 bases). The V gene's germline CDR1 is SQVTM and CDR2 ANQGSEA. This CDR3 contains 11 residues. Trimming took off 3 bases at V and 9 bases at J, with 8 bases between the two ends. CDR3 protein: CSVEAGQKLFF. DNA for the CDR3: TGCAGCGTTGAGGCAGGGCAAAAACTGTTTTTT. Filled out from reference TRBV29-1 and TRBJ1-4, the complete variable domain reads SAVISQKPSRDICQRGTSLTIQCQVDSQVTMMFWYRQQPGQSLTLIATANQGSEATYESGFVIDKFPISRPNLTFSTLTVSNMSPEDSSIYLCSVEAGQKLFFGSGTQLSVL.

This clone was found a few times. V gene TRBV3-1 (or the pseudogene TRBV3-2) combines with J gene TRBJ1-5, with D perhaps matching TRBD1 (5 bases). The V and J ends lost 3 bases and 3 bases respectively, with 6 bases between them. The CDR3 has 13 amino acids. Per the germline V gene, CDR1 is LGHDT and CDR2 is YNNKEL (reference sequence). The CDR3 DNA follows: TGTGCCAGCAGCCAGACAGACAATCAGCCCCAGCATTTT. This gives the protein CASSQTDNQPQHF.

This rearrangement joins TRBV2 to TRBJ2-5, with 11 bases that match TRBD1. V trimming: 10 bases; J trimming: 5 bases; junction bases outside the gene matches: 9. Germline V gene lookup returns CDR1 SNHLY and CDR2 FYNNEI. CDR3 size: 14 residues. The CDR3 DNA is TGTGCCACCTTTGCGGGGACAGGGGGGGAGACCCAGTACTTC. It translates to CATFAGTGGETQYF.

This sequence joins TRBV6-6 and TRBJ1-6; D remains unclear. V was trimmed by 0 bases and J by 5 bases, leaving 5 bases between them. Germline lookup yields CDR1 MNHNY and CDR2 SVGAGI (reference sequence). The CDR3 totals 14 residues. The DNA for the CDR3 is TGTGCCAGCAGTTACTCGGGTGATAATTCACCCCTCCACTTT. Its protein product is CASSYSGDNSPLHF.

This clone was seen more than once but under ten times. The V call is TRBV7-2, the J call TRBJ1-1, with a tentative D call TRBD1 (5 bases). The germline V gene encodes CDR1 SGHTA and CDR2 FQGNSA. The V and J ends lost 5 bases and 3 bases respectively, with 13 bases between them. This CDR3 spans 14 amino acids. In DNA form, the CDR3 reads TGTGCCAGCAGCCCTGACAGCTCCTACACTGAAGCTTTCTTT. The encoded protein is CASSPDSSYTEAFF.